A selection of T cell receptor beta chains follows, all from one sample in a study of identical twins. TCRdb processed the 5' RACE reads anew with MiXCR; each CDR3 protein has one entry. The table shows around 490,000 distinct CDR3 sequences, with nearly 15% occurring only once. Another study also made use of these data, one on yellow fever vaccine responses in identical twins.

The sample was CD4+ T cells sorted from blood. Receptor source: a woman younger than 30 in good health. Each CDR3 is given with its conserved first and last residue. Each record gives: J gene, V gene, clone size, CDR3 length, D gene, CDR3 protein, CDR3 DNA. The D gene is left open where the match is weak. Size is stated for part of the rows, as once, few or many counts, or as a class when the clone is expanded.

J: TRBJ2-3
V: TRBV7-9
size: -
length: 16
D: -
CDR3: CASTTGWAGITDTQYF
DNA: TGTGCCAGCACCACCGGGTGGGCGGGGATCACAGATACGCAGTATTTT

J: TRBJ2-5
V: TRBV6-6
size: few
length: 12
D: -
CDR3: CASSYAQETQYF
DNA: TGTGCCAGCAGTTACGCACAAGAGACCCAGTACTTC

J: TRBJ2-5
V: TRBV14
size: few
length: 14
D: -
CDR3: CASSQSQKQETQYF
DNA: TGTGCCAGCAGCCAAAGTCAAAAACAAGAGACCCAGTACTTC

J: TRBJ2-3
V: TRBV5-1
size: -
length: 14
D: TRBD2
CDR3: CASSFGTSENTQYF
DNA: TGCGCCAGCAGCTTCGGAACTAGCGAAAATACGCAGTATTTT

J: TRBJ2-1
V: TRBV5-1
size: -
length: 17
D: TRBD2
CDR3: CASSLGLAGVGYNEQFF
DNA: TGCGCCAGCAGCTTGGGACTAGCGGGAGTAGGCTACAATGAGCAGTTCTTC

J: TRBJ2-7
V: TRBV5-1
size: -
length: 13
D: TRBD1
CDR3: CASSSGTAYEQYF
DNA: TGCGCCAGCAGCTCCGGGACAGCCTACGAGCAGTACTTC

J: TRBJ2-3
V: TRBV5-5
size: few
length: 15
D: TRBD2
CDR3: CASSPLAGGEDTQYF
DNA: TGTGCCAGCAGTCCGCTAGCGGGAGGTGAAGATACGCAGTATTTT

J: TRBJ1-1
V: TRBV5-6
size: few
length: 14
D: -
CDR3: CASTPAGLNTEAFF
DNA: TGTGCCAGCACCCCTGCAGGCCTGAACACTGAAGCTTTCTTT

J: TRBJ2-3
V: TRBV2
size: few
length: 13
D: -
CDR3: CASRDEVGNTQYF
DNA: TGTGCCAGCAGGGATGAAGTGGGTAATACGCAGTATTTT

J: TRBJ1-1
V: TRBV11-2
size: -
length: 13
D: -
CDR3: CASSLLRRGEAFF
DNA: TGTGCCAGCAGCTTACTGCGGAGGGGTGAAGCTTTCTTT

J: TRBJ2-1
V: TRBV24-1
size: few
length: 14
D: -
CDR3: CATSDQTDYNEQFF
DNA: TGTGCCACCAGTGACCAGACAGACTACAATGAGCAGTTCTTC

J: TRBJ2-1
V: TRBV6-6
size: few
length: 11
D: -
CDR3: CASSISNEQFF
DNA: TGTGCCAGCAGCATAAGTAATGAGCAGTTCTTC

J: TRBJ2-1
V: TRBV12-3/TRBV12-4
size: -
length: 13
D: -
CDR3: CATMSVRAHEQFF
DNA: TGTGCCACGATGTCTGTTAGGGCCCATGAGCAGTTCTTC

J: TRBJ2-1
V: TRBV27
size: -
length: 16
D: -
CDR3: CASSFTRFRAVNEQFF
DNA: TGTGCCAGCAGTTTCACCCGATTCAGGGCGGTCAATGAGCAGTTCTTC

J: TRBJ2-1
V: TRBV19
size: -
length: 16
D: -
CDR3: CASSIDRRSGGNEQFF
DNA: TGTGCCAGTAGTATAGATAGGCGGAGTGGGGGTAATGAGCAGTTCTTC

J: TRBJ2-7
V: TRBV7-9
size: -
length: 15
D: TRBD2
CDR3: CASSPSGRRTYEQYF
DNA: TGTGCCAGCAGCCCGAGCGGGAGAAGAACCTACGAGCAGTACTTC

J: TRBJ2-3
V: TRBV24-1
size: -
length: 17
D: -
CDR3: CATTPPPGTDGADTQYF
DNA: TGTGCCACCACCCCACCCCCCGGGACGGATGGGGCAGATACGCAGTATTTT

J: TRBJ1-5
V: TRBV6-1
size: -
length: 15
D: -
CDR3: CASRPKTGPGQPQHF
DNA: TGTGCCAGCAGGCCTAAGACAGGTCCGGGGCAGCCCCAGCATTTT

J: TRBJ2-5
V: TRBV7-9
size: -
length: 17
D: TRBD2
CDR3: CASSFPGLAGPWETQYF
DNA: TGTGCCAGCAGCTTTCCGGGACTAGCGGGACCGTGGGAGACCCAGTACTTC

J: TRBJ1-4
V: TRBV2
size: few
length: 15
D: -
CDR3: CASSLGPGVNEKLFF
DNA: TGTGCCAGCTCTCTCGGCCCGGGAGTTAATGAAAAACTGTTTTTT

J: TRBJ2-1
V: TRBV5-5
size: few
length: 17
D: TRBD2
CDR3: CASSSFSGGRAINEQFF
DNA: TGTGCCAGCAGCAGCTTCTCAGGCGGGAGGGCCATCAATGAGCAGTTCTTC

J: TRBJ2-5
V: TRBV29-1
size: -
length: 12
D: -
CDR3: CSAGRVGETQYF
DNA: TGCAGCGCCGGACGGGTGGGGGAGACCCAGTACTTC